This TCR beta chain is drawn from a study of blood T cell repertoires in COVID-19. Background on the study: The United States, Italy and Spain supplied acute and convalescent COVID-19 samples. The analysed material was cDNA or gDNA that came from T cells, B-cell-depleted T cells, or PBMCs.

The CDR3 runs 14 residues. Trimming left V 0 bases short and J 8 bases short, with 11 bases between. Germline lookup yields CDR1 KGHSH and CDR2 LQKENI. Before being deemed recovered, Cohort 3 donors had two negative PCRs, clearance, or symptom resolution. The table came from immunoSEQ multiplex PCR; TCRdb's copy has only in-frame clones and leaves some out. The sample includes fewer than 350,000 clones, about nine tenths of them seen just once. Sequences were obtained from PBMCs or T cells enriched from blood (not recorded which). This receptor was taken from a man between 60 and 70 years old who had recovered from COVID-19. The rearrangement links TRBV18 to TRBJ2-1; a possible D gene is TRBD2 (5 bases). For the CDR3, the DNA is TGTGCCAGCTCACCACCCCCTAGCTCGGATGAGCAGTTCTTC. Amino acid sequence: CASSPPPSSDEQFF.